This T cell receptor beta chain was obtained from a study of regulatory T cells in long-lasting Graves disease. General study points: Less diverse TCR repertoires were seen in persistent Graves' patients than in newly diagnosed ones.

CDR3 regions were amplified by Arm-PCR using iRepertoire HTBI primers to build TCR beta libraries. Via MiXCR, TCRdb re-called the multiplex PCR reads, giving one row per CDR3 protein. This sample yields approximately 300,000 distinct CDR3 sequences, of which more than 15% are seen a single time; 35% to 45% belongs to the top ten. About this clonotype itself: Its antigen is unknown.

The time point was: newly diagnosed GD, antithyroid drugs for less than 3 months. Researchers made the TCR library from RNA that was extracted from PBMCs. A volume of approximately 9.8 milliliters of peripheral blood was collected in EDTA tubes. The clonotype comes from a female donor with Graves disease. Sequences were derived from peripheral blood mononuclear cells (PBMCs), sampled at new diagnosis, from a patient treated with antithyroid drugs.

The CDR3 loop reads CSAKAGGPGYNEQFF. Here the CDR3 DNA reads TGCAGTGCTAAAGCGGGAGGGCCCGGCTACAATGAGCAGTTCTTC. V gene TRBV20-1 combines with J gene TRBJ2-1; 10 bases agree with TRBD2. Per germline, CDR1 DFQATT and CDR2 SNEGSKA (reference sequence). The J segment lost 3 bases and the V segment lost 4 bases, leaving 6 bases of the junction unmatched. The CDR3 runs 15 residues.